This TCR beta chain was sequenced for a study of blood T cell repertoires in COVID-19. The CDR3 spans 13 residues. The germline V gene has CDR1 SNHLY and CDR2 FYNNEI. Deletions cut 6 bases from V and 4 bases from J, with 10 bases between. Profiled with immunoSEQ multiplex PCR; TCRdb holds only in-frame clones, not every one. The sample includes around 87,000 clones, around four fifths of them seen just once. Sequenced material: peripheral blood. This TCR was sampled from a human donor in a cohort sampled during active COVID-19. The chain combines TRBV2 with TRBJ1-3; D not resolved. CDR3 sequence: CASRPSGGNTIYF. CDR3 sequence (DNA): TGTGCCAGCAGGCCTTCAGGAGGAAACACCATATATTTT.